Listed here is a single T cell receptor beta chain. Antigen specificity is unknown. CDR1 and CDR2 from the germline V gene are WNHNN and SYGVQD (reference sequence). The CDR3 runs 15 residues. Trimming shortened V by 6 bases and J by 1 base, and 14 bases separated the two germline ends. CD8 cells classed as naive were CD45RO-negative and positively selected for CCR7, excluding terminally differentiated effector memory CD45RA+ cells. The entry originates in a study of shared clonotypes between healthy human individuals. The wider study: Each donor's CD8 memory used one plate, CD8 naive two, each CD4 subset three. Study observations and caveats: There were few donors, and this limited the genetic and exposure-history diversity represented.

Across several immunoSEQ plates, the genomic DNA of each subset was split evenly. Per the study methods: Junction-only sequences without quality scores were provided by ImmunoSEQ, so filtering was different. Data came from immunoSEQ multiplex PCR; TCRdb stores just in-frame clones and leaves some out. V and J calls plus clone size are reproduced from that table; the DNA served to infer D and trimming. The table shows more than 2 million clones, with less than 95% occurring only once. The source material was naive CD8+ T cells sorted from blood. The receptor was isolated from a young man in good health. The rearrangement joins TRBV10-1 to TRBJ2-3; no reliable D call. This CDR3 reads CASSNTMEGTDTQYF. In DNA form, the CDR3 reads TGCGCCAGCAGCAACACCATGGAAGGCACAGATACGCAGTATTTT.